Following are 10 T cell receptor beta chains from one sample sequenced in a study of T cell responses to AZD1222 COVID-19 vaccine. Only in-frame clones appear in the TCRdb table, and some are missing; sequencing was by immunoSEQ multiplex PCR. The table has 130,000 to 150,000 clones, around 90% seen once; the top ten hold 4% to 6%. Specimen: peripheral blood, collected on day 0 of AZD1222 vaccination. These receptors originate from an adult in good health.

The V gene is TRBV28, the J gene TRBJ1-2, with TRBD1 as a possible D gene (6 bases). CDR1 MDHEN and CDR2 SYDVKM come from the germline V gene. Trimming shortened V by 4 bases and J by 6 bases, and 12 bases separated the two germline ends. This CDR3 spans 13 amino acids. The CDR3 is CASSWGGFDGYTF. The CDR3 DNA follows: TGTGCCAGCAGTTGGGGGGGCTTTGATGGCTACACCTTC.

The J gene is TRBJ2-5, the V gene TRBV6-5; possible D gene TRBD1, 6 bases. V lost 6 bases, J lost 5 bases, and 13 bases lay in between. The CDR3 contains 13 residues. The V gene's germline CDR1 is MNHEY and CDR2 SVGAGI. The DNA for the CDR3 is TGTGCCAGCAGGGGCAGGGGATGGGAGACCCAGTACTTC. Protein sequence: CASRGRGWETQYF.

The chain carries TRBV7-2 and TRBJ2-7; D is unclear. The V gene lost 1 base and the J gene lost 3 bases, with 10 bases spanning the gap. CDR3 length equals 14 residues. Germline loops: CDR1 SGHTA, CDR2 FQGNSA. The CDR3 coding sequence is TGTGCCAGCAGCTTAGACCCGGAGAGCTACGAGCAGTACTTC. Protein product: CASSLDPESYEQYF. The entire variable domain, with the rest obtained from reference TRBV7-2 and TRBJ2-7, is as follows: GAGVSQSPSNKVTEKGKDVELRCDPISGHTALYWYRQSLGQGLEFLIYFQGNSAPDKSGLPSDRFSAERTGGSVSTLTIQRTQQEDSAVYLCASSLDPESYEQYFGPGTRLTVT.

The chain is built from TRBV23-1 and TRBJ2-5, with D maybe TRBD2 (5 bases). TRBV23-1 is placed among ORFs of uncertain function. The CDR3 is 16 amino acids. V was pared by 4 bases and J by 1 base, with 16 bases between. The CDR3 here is CASSRGVTDPQETQYF. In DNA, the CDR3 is TGCGCCAGCAGTCGGGGAGTCACGGACCCCCAAGAGACCCAGTACTTC.

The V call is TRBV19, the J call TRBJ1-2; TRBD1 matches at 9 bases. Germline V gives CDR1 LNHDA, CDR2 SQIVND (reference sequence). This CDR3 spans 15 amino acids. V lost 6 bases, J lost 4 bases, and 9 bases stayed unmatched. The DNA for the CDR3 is TGTGCCAGTAGCCCGGGACAGGGATGGGCCTATGGCTACACCTTC. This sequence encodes CASSPGQGWAYGYTF.

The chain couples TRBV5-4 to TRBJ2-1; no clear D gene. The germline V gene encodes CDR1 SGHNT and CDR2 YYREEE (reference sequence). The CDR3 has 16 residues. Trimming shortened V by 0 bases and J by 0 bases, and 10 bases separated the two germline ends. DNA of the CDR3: TGTGCCAGCAGCTTGGCCGGGCGAGTCTCCTACAATGAGCAGTTCTTC. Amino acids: CASSLAGRVSYNEQFF. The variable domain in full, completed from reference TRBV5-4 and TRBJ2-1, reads ETGVTQSPTHLIKTRGQQVTLRCSSQSGHNTVSWYQQALGQGPQFIFQYYREEENGRGNFPPRFSGLQFPNYSSELNVNALELDDSALYLCASSLAGRVSYNEQFFGPGTRLTVL.

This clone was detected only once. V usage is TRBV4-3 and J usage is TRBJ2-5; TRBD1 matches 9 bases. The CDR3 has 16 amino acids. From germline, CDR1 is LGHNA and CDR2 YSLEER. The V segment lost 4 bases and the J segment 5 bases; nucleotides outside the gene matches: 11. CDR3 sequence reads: CASSPSQGQGLETQYF. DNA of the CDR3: TGCGCCAGCAGCCCGAGCCAGGGACAGGGTCTTGAGACCCAGTACTTC.

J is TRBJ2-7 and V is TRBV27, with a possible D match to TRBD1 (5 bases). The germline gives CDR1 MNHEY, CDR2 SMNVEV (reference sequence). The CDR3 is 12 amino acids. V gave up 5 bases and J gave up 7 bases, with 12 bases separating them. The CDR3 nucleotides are TGTGCCAGCAGTACTTGGGGCCTGGAGCAGTACTTC. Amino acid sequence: CASSTWGLEQYF.

In DNA, the CDR3 is TGTGCCAGCAGTTACGGTTCGGGGGATAGCAATCAGCCCCAGCATTTT. This gives the protein CASSYGSGDSNQPQHF. The genes are TRBV6-5 and TRBJ1-5; the D gene is possibly TRBD1 (5 bases). The CDR3 extends over 16 amino acids. From germline, CDR1 is MNHEY and CDR2 SVGAGI. V lost 2 bases to trimming and J lost 0 bases, with 11 bases between them.

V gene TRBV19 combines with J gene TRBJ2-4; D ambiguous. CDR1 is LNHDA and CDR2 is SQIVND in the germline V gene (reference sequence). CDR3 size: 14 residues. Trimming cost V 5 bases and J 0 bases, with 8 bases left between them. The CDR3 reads CASSAGIAKNIQYF. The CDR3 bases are TGTGCCAGTAGTGCAGGAATAGCCAAAAACATTCAGTACTTC.